A selection of T cell receptor beta chains follows, all from one sample in a study of vaccination and CD4 T cells after COVID-19. The antigens for these receptors are not known. TCRdb itself ran the PCR reads through MiXCR, one entry per CDR3 protein. This sample carries several thousand distinct CDR3 sequences, around 70% of them seen once, and the ten largest clones take approximately 16%. The sample was CD4+ T cells from blood, cultured in vitro. The receptor set was obtained from a human donor who had recovered from COVID-19. CDR3s include the opening cysteine and the closing phenylalanine or tryptophan. A D gene is named only where the DNA matches it firmly. The listing skips clone size in some rows; elsewhere it reads once, few, many or a size class.

.,TRBV6-1,few,TRBJ1-5,TGTGCCAGCAGGACAGATAGCAATCAGCCCCAGCATTTT,CASRTDSNQPQHF
.,TRBV14,.,TRBJ2-5,TGTGCCAGCAGCCAAGATGCCCCGCCCGGGGAGACCCAGTACTTC,CASSQDAPPGETQYF
TRBD1,TRBV27,large,TRBJ1-5,TGTGCCAGCAGTTCCCTGGACAGGGGGAGCAATCAGCCCCAGCATTTT,CASSSLDRGSNQPQHF
.,TRBV28,.,TRBJ2-7,TGTGCCAGCAGAGAGGGGCAGACGTACTACGAGCAGTACTTC,CASREGQTYYEQYF
TRBD1,TRBV5-5,.,TRBJ1-1,TGTGCCAGCAGCTTTTTTGACAGGGAGGTCACTGAAGCTTTCTTT,CASSFFDREVTEAFF
.,TRBV6-2/TRBV6-3,.,TRBJ1-5,TGTGCCAGCAGTTTCGGCAGTCTTGGCAATCAGCCCCAGCATTTT,CASSFGSLGNQPQHF
TRBD1,TRBV12-3/TRBV12-4,.,TRBJ1-5,TGTGCCAGCAGTTTATACAGGGGTAGCAATCAGCCCCAGCATTTT,CASSLYRGSNQPQHF
TRBD2,TRBV7-2,.,TRBJ2-7,TGTGCCAGCAGCCCCCGGGCTAGCGGTAGCTCCTACGAGCAGTACTTC,CASSPRASGSSYEQYF
.,TRBV20-1,few,TRBJ1-5,TGCAGTGCTACCGACAGTCATAGCAATCAGCCCCAGCATTTT,CSATDSHSNQPQHF
.,TRBV7-2,.,TRBJ1-1,TGTGCCAGCAGCTTAGACGCAGGGACATACACTGAAGCTTTCTTT,CASSLDAGTYTEAFF
TRBD1,TRBV20-1,few,TRBJ1-5,TGCAGTGCGCCTGACAGGGGTCATAGCAATCAGCCCCAGCATTTT,CSAPDRGHSNQPQHF
TRBD1,TRBV6-5,.,TRBJ1-6,TGTGCCAGCAGTTATAGCCGGGACAGGAATTCACCCCTCCACTTT,CASSYSRDRNSPLHF
.,TRBV6-4,.,TRBJ1-2,TGTGCCAGCAGTGACTCGAAGTGGGGCCATCTTGGCTACACCTTC,CASSDSKWGHLGYTF
.,TRBV27,.,TRBJ2-6,TGTGCCAGCGGCCCGTGGGTCCAAAGCTCTGGGGCCAACGTCCTGACTTTC,CASGPWVQSSGANVLTF
TRBD1,TRBV20-1,few,TRBJ1-5,TGCAGTGCCCGGGCAGGGGGGGCCTACAATCAGCCCCAGCATTTT,CSARAGGAYNQPQHF
TRBD1,TRBV27,.,TRBJ1-5,TGTGCCAGCAGGGGAATACAGGGGGCGGGTAATCAGCCCCAGCATTTT,CASRGIQGAGNQPQHF
.,TRBV15,.,TRBJ1-2,TGTGCCACCAGCAGAAGCGAGGTGGGTGGCTACACCTTC,CATSRSEVGGYTF
TRBD1,TRBV2,.,TRBJ2-2,TGTGCCAGCAGTCGGGACAGGGGGGAAACCGGGGAGCTGTTTTTT,CASSRDRGETGELFF
.,TRBV20-1,.,TRBJ2-4,TGCAGTGCTCCCCATCAGGGGAAAAACATTCAGTACTTC,CSAPHQGKNIQYF
.,TRBV7-6,.,TRBJ2-7,TGTGCCAGCAGCCTGTGGACGGGGCAGTCCTACGAGCAGTACTTC,CASSLWTGQSYEQYF
.,TRBV7-2,once,TRBJ1-1,TGTGCCAGCAGCCTGGGGCGGAGGACTGAAGCTTTCTTT,CASSLGRRTEAFF
.,TRBV5-1,.,TRBJ1-1,TGCGCCAGCAGCCCGGGGGTGAACACTGAAGCTTTCTTT,CASSPGVNTEAFF
.,TRBV20-1,.,TRBJ2-6,TGCAGTGCTAGACCCATCTCCGGGGGCTCTGGGGCCAACGTCCTGACTTTC,CSARPISGGSGANVLTF
.,TRBV6-1,.,TRBJ1-1,TGTGCCAGCAGATGGCTCTTGGGGAGTCCGAACACTGAAGCTTTCTTT,CASRWLLGSPNTEAFF
.,TRBV6-1,.,TRBJ2-7,TGTGCCAGCAGTCCCGACAGGAGCTCCTACGAGCAGTACTTC,CASSPDRSSYEQYF
.,TRBV15,.,TRBJ1-2,TGTGCCACCAGCAGAGATTTAAGGGGAATTGAAGATTATGGCTACACCTTC,CATSRDLRGIEDYGYTF
.,TRBV7-9,.,TRBJ2-5,TGTGCCAGCAGCCTTACGGAGACCCAGTACTTC,CASSLTETQYF
.,TRBV15,.,TRBJ1-5,TGTGCCACCAGCAGAGAGGGGGCGTCGATCAATCAGCCCCAGCATTTT,CATSREGASINQPQHF
TRBD1,TRBV6-1,.,TRBJ1-5,TGTGCCAGCAGAAAAACCAGGGGGCTGGTTCAGCCCCAGCATTTT,CASRKTRGLVQPQHF
.,TRBV7-6,.,TRBJ1-1,TGTGCCAGCAGCGGCTTGGGGGGCGGGGGCCAGCGGCTCTTT,CASSGLGGGGQRLF
TRBD1,TRBV6-1,.,TRBJ1-1,TGTGCCAGCAGTGATCAGTCAGGGGGCGTGAACACTGAAGCTTTCTTT,CASSDQSGGVNTEAFF
TRBD1,TRBV20-1,.,TRBJ1-5,TGCAGTGCTAGAGAGTCGACAGGGGCGAATCAGCCCCAGCATTTT,CSARESTGANQPQHF
.,TRBV6-5,once,TRBJ1-1,TGTGCCAGCAGTTACAAGACGGGTAACACTGAAGCTTTCTTT,CASSYKTGNTEAFF
TRBD2,TRBV6-1,few,TRBJ2-1,TGTGCCAGCAGCCCATTGAGCGGGAGGAGCTCCTACAATGAGCAGTTCTTC,CASSPLSGRSSYNEQFF
TRBD1,TRBV6-1,.,TRBJ1-2,TGTGCCAGCAGGACGGGGACAGGGATTGGCTACACCTTC,CASRTGTGIGYTF
TRBD2,TRBV2,.,TRBJ2-3,TGTGCCAGCAGCGATGGACTAGCGGGGGCCACAGATACGCAGTATTTT,CASSDGLAGATDTQYF
TRBD1,TRBV7-9,.,TRBJ2-1,TGTGCCAGCAGTCATGACGGGGACAGGGGCCATGAGCAGTTCTTC,CASSHDGDRGHEQFF
TRBD2,TRBV7-8,few,TRBJ2-4,TGTGCCAGCAGCCCCGCTAGCGGGAGGGCCAACGGGGCCAAAAACATTCAGTACTTC,CASSPASGRANGAKNIQYF
.,TRBV27,.,TRBJ1-2,TGTGCCAGCAGTTCCAGCAGGGGAGATCCTGGGTATGGCTACACCTTC,CASSSSRGDPGYGYTF
.,TRBV20-1,.,TRBJ1-2,TGCAGTGCCGTCCCCCTGGGCAGGGCTCCCTCTAACTATGGCTACACCTTC,CSAVPLGRAPSNYGYTF
.,TRBV6-2/TRBV6-3,medium-sized,TRBJ1-5,TGTGCCAGCAGTTCAGGAGTTAAGGGGTCTAATCAGCCCCAGCATTTT,CASSSGVKGSNQPQHF
.,TRBV6-1,.,TRBJ1-2,TGTGCCAGCAGTGAGGGGAGTAAGGGCTACACCTTC,CASSEGSKGYTF
.,TRBV27,.,TRBJ2-1,TGTGCCAGCAGTTTTCTAGCCTACAATGAGCAGTTCTTC,CASSFLAYNEQFF
TRBD2,TRBV20-1,.,TRBJ2-3,TGCAGTGCTAGAGTAACTAGCGGGAGGGCCACAGATACGCAGTATTTT,CSARVTSGRATDTQYF
.,TRBV6-2/TRBV6-3,.,TRBJ2-5,TGTGCCAGCAGTATACCAGGGGCCAAACGAGAGACCCAGTACTTC,CASSIPGAKRETQYF
.,TRBV19,few,TRBJ1-2,TGTGCCAGTAGTAGTCAGGGGCCCCTCCCTGGCTACACCTTC,CASSSQGPLPGYTF
.,TRBV6-1,.,TRBJ1-2,TGTGCCAGCAGTAAGGAGGGGCGGCGTGGCTACACCTTC,CASSKEGRRGYTF
.,TRBV7-2,large,TRBJ1-3,TGTGCCAGCAGGGGGGACTCTGGAAACACCATATATTTT,CASRGDSGNTIYF
.,TRBV27,.,TRBJ1-5,TGTGCCAGCAGCCTAACGCGGGCCGGTCAGCCCCAGCATTTT,CASSLTRAGQPQHF
.,TRBV27,once,TRBJ1-2,TGTGCCAGCAGACACAAACCGGACAGCGTCTATGGCTACACCTTC,CASRHKPDSVYGYTF
.,TRBV6-5,.,TRBJ1-6,TGTGCCAGCAGTTACGGAGGAGGGAGTTCACCCCTCCACTTT,CASSYGGGSSPLHF
.,TRBV6-2/TRBV6-3,.,TRBJ1-2,TGTGCCAGCAGGCGGACGGAAAGTGGCTACACCTTC,CASRRTESGYTF
TRBD2,TRBV27,once,TRBJ2-5,TGTGCCAGCAGTTTACTAGCGGGGCACCAAGAGACCCAGTACTTC,CASSLLAGHQETQYF
.,TRBV11-3,.,TRBJ1-1,TGTGCCAGCAGCTTAGGGAACAGACCGAACACTGAAGCTTTCTTT,CASSLGNRPNTEAFF
TRBD1,TRBV28,.,TRBJ1-6,TGTGCCAGCAGAGAATACAGGGGGCAGGGTAATTCACCCCTCCACTTT,CASREYRGQGNSPLHF